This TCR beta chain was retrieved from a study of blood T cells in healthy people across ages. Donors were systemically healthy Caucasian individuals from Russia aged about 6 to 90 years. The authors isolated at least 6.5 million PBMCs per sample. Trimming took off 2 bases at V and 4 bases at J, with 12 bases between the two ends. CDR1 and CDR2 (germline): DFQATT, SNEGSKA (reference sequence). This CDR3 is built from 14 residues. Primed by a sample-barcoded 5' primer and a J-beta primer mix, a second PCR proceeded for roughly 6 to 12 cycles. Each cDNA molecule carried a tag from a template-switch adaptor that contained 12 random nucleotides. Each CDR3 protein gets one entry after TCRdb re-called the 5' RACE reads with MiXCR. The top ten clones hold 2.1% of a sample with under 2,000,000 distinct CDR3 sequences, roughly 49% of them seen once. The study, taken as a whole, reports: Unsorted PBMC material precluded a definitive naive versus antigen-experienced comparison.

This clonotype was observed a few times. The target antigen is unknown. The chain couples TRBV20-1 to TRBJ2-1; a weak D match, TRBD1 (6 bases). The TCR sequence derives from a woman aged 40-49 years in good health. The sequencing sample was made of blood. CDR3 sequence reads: CSARMRTVYNEQFF. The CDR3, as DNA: TGCAGTGCTAGAATGCGGACAGTATACAATGAGCAGTTCTTC.